Listed below are T cell receptor beta chains from one sample, sequenced in a study of vaccination and CD4 T cells after COVID-19. Using its own MiXCR run on the PCR reads, TCRdb lists one record per CDR3 protein. The sample yields thousands of distinct CDR3 sequences, about 59% seen once. These TCRs' antigens remain unknown. The sample was CD4+ T cells from blood, cultured in vitro. Receptors were obtained from a human donor who had recovered from COVID-19. The CDR3 runs from the conserved cysteine through the conserved F or W. D genes are given only for firm matches. Size tells how often a clone was seen (once, few, many) or the class of an expanded clone, and some rows leave it out.

>TRBD2|TRBV20-1|-|TRBJ2-7
CSARATSGGSSYEQYF
TGCAGTGCTAGAGCTACTAGCGGGGGCAGCTCCTACGAGCAGTACTTC
>TRBD1|TRBV20-1|-|TRBJ1-1
CSAMTGGLNTEAFF
TGCAGTGCTATGACAGGGGGACTAAACACTGAAGCTTTCTTT
>-|TRBV2|-|TRBJ2-7
CASGRGRAEQYF
TGTGCCAGCGGTCGAGGCAGGGCCGAGCAGTACTTC
>TRBD1|TRBV20-1|-|TRBJ1-5
CSAPPTGGEPQHF
TGCAGTGCCCCGCCGACAGGGGGAGAGCCCCAGCATTTT
>-|TRBV7-6|-|TRBJ1-5
CASSLGGANQPQHF
TGTGCCAGCAGCTTAGGCGGGGCCAATCAGCCCCAGCATTTT
>-|TRBV7-8|few|TRBJ2-5
CASSLRGGETQYF
TGTGCCAGCAGCTTAAGGGGGGGAGAGACCCAGTACTTC
>TRBD1|TRBV15|-|TRBJ1-1
CATSSGTVITNTEAFF
TGTGCCACCAGCTCCGGGACAGTAATTACCAACACTGAAGCTTTCTTT
>TRBD1|TRBV7-2|-|TRBJ1-6
CASSPGTGGSSPLHF
TGTGCCAGCAGCCCCGGGACAGGGGGGAGTTCACCCCTCCACTTT
>-|TRBV12-3/TRBV12-4|-|TRBJ1-6
CASTPGAGNSPLHF
TGTGCCAGTACGCCGGGGGCAGGTAATTCACCCCTCCACTTT
>-|TRBV12-3/TRBV12-4|once|TRBJ2-3
CASSFSQGDTQYF
TGTGCCAGCAGTTTTTCGCAGGGAGATACGCAGTATTTT
>-|TRBV15|-|TRBJ2-1
CATSRDKNEQFF
TGTGCCACCAGCAGGGACAAAAATGAGCAGTTCTTC
>-|TRBV20-1|-|TRBJ2-5
CSAPENGAETQYF
TGCAGTGCTCCCGAAAATGGTGCAGAGACCCAGTACTTC
>-|TRBV12-3/TRBV12-4|-|TRBJ1-6
CASSGRTGGNSPLHF
TGTGCCAGCAGCGGAAGGACGGGGGGTAATTCACCCCTCCACTTT
>-|TRBV14|once|TRBJ2-6
CASSPVGRSGANVLTF
TGTGCCAGCAGCCCGGTGGGAAGGTCTGGGGCCAACGTCCTGACTTTC